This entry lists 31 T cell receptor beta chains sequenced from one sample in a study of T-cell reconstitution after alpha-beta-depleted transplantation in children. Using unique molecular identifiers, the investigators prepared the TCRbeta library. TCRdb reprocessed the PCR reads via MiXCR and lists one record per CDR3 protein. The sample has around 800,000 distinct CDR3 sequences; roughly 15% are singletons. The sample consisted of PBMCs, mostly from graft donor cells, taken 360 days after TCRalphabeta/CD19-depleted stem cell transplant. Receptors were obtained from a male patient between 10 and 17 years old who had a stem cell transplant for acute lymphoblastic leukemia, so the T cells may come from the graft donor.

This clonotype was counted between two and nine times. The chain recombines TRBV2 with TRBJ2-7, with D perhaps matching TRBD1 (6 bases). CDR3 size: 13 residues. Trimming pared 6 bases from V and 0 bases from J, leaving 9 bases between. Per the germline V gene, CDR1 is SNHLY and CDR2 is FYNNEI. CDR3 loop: CASRQGLSYEQYF. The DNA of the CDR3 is TGTGCCAGCAGGCAGGGGCTCTCCTACGAGCAGTACTTC.

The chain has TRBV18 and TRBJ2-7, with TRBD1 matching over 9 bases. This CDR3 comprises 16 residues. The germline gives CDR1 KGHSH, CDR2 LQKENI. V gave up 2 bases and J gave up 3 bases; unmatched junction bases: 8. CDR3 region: CASSPSGTGYSYEQYF. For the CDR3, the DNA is TGTGCCAGCTCACCATCAGGGACAGGGTATAGCTACGAGCAGTACTTC.

The CDR3 region has the DNA TGTGCCAGCAGTGGCGGACAGGGGAGCACAGATACGCAGTATTTT. It encodes CASSGGQGSTDTQYF. The genes are TRBV2 and TRBJ2-3; TRBD1 agrees at 9 bases. The ends lost 4 bases at V and 0 bases at J; junction bases unmatched: 2. Germline V gene sequence: CDR1 SNHLY, CDR2 FYNNEI. CDR3 size: 15 residues.

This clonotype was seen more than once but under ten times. CDR3 nucleotide sequence: TGTGCCAGCAGGCCCCCCCGGGGACAGTTAAATGAAAAACTGTTTTTT. It codes for CASRPPRGQLNEKLFF. The rearrangement joins TRBV12-3 or TRBV12-4 to TRBJ1-4, with 7 bases lining up with TRBD1. V dropped 6 bases and J dropped 5; count of bases not matched to a gene: 12. The CDR3 length is 16 residues.

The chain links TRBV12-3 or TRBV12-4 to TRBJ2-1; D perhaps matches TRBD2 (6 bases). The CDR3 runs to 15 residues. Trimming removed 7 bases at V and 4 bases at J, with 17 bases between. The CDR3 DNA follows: TGTGCCAGCACCTTAGGTCTAGCGCAGTACAATGAGCAGTTCTTC. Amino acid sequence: CASTLGLAQYNEQFF.

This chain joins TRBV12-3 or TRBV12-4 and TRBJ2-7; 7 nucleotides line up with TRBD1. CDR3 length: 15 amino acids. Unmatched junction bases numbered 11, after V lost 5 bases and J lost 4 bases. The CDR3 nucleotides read TGTGCCAGCAGTCCTCGACAGGGAATGGGGTACGAGCAGTACTTC. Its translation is CASSPRQGMGYEQYF.

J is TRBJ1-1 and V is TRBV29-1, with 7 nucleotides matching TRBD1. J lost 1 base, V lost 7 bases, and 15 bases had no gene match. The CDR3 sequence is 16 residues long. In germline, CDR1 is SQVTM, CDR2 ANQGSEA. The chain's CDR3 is CSAHRGSWIENTEAFF. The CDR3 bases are TGCAGCGCCCACAGGGGAAGTTGGATAGAGAACACTGAAGCTTTCTTT.

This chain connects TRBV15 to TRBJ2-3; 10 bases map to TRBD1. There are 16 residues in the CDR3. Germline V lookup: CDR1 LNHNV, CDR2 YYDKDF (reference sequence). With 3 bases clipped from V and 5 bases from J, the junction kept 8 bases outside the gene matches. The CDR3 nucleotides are TGTGCCACCAGCAGCCGGACAGGGGGATTTGTAGATACGCAGTATTTT. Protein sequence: CATSSRTGGFVDTQYF.

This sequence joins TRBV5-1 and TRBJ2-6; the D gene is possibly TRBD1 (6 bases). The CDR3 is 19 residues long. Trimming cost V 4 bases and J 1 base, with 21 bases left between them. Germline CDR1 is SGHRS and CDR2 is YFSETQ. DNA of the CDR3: TGCGCCAGCAGCACTGATACAGGGATTATGGCTTCTGGGGCCAACGTCCTGACTTTC. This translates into CASSTDTGIMASGANVLTF.

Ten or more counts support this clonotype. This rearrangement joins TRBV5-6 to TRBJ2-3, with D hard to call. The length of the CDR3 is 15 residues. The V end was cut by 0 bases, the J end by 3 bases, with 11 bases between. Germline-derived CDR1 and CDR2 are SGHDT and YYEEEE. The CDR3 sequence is CASSLEVGRTDTQYF. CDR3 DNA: TGTGCCAGCAGCTTGGAAGTGGGTCGGACAGATACGCAGTATTTT.

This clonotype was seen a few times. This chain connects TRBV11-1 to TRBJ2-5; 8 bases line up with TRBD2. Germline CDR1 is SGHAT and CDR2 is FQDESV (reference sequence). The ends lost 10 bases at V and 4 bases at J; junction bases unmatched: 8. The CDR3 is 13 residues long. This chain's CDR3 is CATSGGARETQYF. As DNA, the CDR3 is TGTGCCACCTCCGGGGGGGCCAGAGAGACCCAGTACTTC.

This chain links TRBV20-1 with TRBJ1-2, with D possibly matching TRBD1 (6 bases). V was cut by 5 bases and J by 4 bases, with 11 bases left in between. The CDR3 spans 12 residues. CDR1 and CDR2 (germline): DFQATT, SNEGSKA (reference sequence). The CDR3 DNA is TGCAGTGCTTTCACAGGGACCTATGGCTACACCTTC. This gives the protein CSAFTGTYGYTF.

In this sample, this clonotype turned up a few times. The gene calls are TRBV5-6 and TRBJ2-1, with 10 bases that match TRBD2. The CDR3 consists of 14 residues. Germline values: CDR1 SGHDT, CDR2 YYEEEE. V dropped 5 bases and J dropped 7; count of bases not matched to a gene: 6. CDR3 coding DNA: TGTGCCAGCAGGAGAACTAGCGGGACTAATGAGCAGTTCTTC. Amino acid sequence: CASRRTSGTNEQFF.

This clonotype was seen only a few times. As DNA, the CDR3 is TGTGCCAGCAGCCCTAGCCGGGGAATGAACACTGAAGCTTTCTTT. Protein product: CASSPSRGMNTEAFF. The chain carries TRBV7-9 and TRBJ1-1; D gene unclear. Germline CDR1 SEHNR, CDR2 FQNEAQ (reference sequence). The CDR3 extends over 15 amino acids. Trimming took 5 bases from V and 0 from J, leaving 13 bases between them. The full variable domain, with the rest looked up from reference TRBV7-9 and TRBJ1-1, is DTGVSQNPRHKITKRGQNVTFRCDPISEHNRLYWYRQTLGQGPEFLTYFQNEAQLEKSRLLSDRFSAERPKGSFSTLEIQRTEQGDSAMYLCASSPSRGMNTEAFFGQGTRLTVV.

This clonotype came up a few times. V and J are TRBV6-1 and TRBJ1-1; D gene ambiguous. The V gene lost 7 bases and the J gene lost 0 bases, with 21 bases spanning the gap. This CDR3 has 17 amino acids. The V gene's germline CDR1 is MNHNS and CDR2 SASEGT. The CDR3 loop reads CASILSFSDIMNTEAFF. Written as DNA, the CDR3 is TGTGCCAGCATCCTAAGCTTTTCCGACATTATGAACACTGAAGCTTTCTTT.

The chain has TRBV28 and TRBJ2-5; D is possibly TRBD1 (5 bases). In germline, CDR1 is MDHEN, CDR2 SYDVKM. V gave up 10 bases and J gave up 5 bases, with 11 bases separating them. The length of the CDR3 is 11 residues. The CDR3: CAIQGWETQYF. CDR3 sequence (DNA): TGTGCCATCCAGGGTTGGGAGACCCAGTACTTC.

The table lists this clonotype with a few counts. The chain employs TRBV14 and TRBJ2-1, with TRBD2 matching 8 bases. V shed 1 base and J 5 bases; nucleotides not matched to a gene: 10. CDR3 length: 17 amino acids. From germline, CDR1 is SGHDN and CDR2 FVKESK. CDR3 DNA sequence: TGTGCCAGCAGCCAAGCCTATCCCCGGGAGGGAAACAATGAGCAGTTCTTC. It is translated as CASSQAYPREGNNEQFF.

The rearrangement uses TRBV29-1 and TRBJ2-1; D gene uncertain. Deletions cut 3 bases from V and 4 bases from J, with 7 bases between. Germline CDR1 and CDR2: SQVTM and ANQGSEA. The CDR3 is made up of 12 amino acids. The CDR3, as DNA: TGCAGCGTTGACACTTATTACAATGAGCAGTTCTTC. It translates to CSVDTYYNEQFF.

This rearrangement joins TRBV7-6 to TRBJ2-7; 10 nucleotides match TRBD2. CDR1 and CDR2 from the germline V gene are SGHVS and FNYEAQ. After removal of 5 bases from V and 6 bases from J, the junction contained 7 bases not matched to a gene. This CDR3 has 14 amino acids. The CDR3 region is CASSTGLAVAEQYF. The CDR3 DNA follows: TGTGCCAGCAGCACAGGACTAGCGGTGGCCGAGCAGTACTTC.

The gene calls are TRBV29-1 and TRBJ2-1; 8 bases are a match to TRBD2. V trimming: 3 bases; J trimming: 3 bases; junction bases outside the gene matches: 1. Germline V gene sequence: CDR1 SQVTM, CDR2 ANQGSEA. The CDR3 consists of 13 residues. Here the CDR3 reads CSVEGLDYNEQFF. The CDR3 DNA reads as TGCAGCGTTGAGGGACTAGACTACAATGAGCAGTTCTTC.

The CDR3 sequence is CASSSTWILQATYEQYF. DNA for the CDR3: TGTGCCAGCAGTTCTACATGGATACTACAGGCAACCTACGAGCAGTACTTC. The V and J genes are TRBV12-3 or TRBV12-4 and TRBJ2-7; a weak D match, TRBD1 (5 bases). Trimming stripped 4 bases from V and 2 bases from J, with 21 bases between. CDR3 length: 17 residues.

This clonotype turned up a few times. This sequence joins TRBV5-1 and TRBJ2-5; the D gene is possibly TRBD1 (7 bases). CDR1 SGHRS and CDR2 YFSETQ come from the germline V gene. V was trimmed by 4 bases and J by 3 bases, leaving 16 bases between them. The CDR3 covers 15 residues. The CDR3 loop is CASSATGRGEETQYF. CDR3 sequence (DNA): TGCGCCAGCAGCGCCACCGGCAGGGGGGAAGAGACCCAGTACTTC.

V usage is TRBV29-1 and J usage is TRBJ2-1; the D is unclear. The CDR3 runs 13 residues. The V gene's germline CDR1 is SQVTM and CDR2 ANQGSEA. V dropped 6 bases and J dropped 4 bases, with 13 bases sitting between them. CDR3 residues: CSVFRVDYNEQFF. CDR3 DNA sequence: TGCAGCGTCTTCCGGGTCGATTACAATGAGCAGTTCTTC.

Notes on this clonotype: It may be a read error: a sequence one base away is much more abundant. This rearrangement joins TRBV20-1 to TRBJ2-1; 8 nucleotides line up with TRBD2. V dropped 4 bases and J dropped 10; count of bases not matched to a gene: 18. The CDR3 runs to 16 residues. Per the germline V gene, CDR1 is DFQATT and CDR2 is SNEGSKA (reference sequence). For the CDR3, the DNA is TGCAGTGCTATAGATCATAAGGGACTAGGCTTGGGGGAGCAGTTCTTC. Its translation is CSAIDHKGLGLGEQFF.

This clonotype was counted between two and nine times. The CDR3 spells CASSPSQGETQYF. Written as DNA, the CDR3 is TGTGCCAGCTCACCAAGCCAAGGAGAGACCCAGTACTTC. The V call is TRBV18, the J call TRBJ2-5; no definite D call. The CDR3 sequence is 13 residues long. V lost 2 bases to trimming and J lost 4 bases, with 8 bases between them. Germline V CDR1 and CDR2: KGHSH, LQKENI.

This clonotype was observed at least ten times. CDR3 sequence: CASSSPLAKNIQYF. The CDR3 DNA is TGTGCCAGCAGCTCGCCCTTAGCCAAAAACATTCAGTACTTC. The chain links TRBV11-2 to TRBJ2-4; unclear D gene. V lost 4 bases to trimming and J lost 0 bases, with 7 bases between them. CDR1 and CDR2 from the germline V gene are SGHAT and FQNNGV. This CDR3 is built from 14 residues.

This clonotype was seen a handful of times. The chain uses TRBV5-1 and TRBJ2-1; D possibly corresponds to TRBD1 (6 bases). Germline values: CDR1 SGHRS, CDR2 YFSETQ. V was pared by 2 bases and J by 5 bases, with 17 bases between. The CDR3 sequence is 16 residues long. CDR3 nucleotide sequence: TGCGCCAGCAGCTTACAAGCACAGGGCAGTAACAATGAGCAGTTCTTC. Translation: CASSLQAQGSNNEQFF.

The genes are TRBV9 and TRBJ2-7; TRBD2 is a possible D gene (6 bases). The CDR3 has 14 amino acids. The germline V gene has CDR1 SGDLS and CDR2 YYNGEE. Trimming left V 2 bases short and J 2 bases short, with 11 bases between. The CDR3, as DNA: TGTGCCAGCAGCGTCGGGACTCCAACCTACGAGCAGTACTTC. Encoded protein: CASSVGTPTYEQYF.

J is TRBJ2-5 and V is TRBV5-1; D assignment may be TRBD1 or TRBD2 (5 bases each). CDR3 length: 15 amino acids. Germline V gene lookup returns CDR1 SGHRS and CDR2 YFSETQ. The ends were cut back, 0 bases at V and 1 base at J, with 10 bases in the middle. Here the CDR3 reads CASSLGDPRQETQYF. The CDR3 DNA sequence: TGCGCCAGCAGCTTGGGGGACCCCCGCCAAGAGACCCAGTACTTC.

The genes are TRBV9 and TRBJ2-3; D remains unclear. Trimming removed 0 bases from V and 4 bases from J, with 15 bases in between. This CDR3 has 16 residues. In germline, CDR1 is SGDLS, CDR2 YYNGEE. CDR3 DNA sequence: TGTGCCAGCAGCGTAGGGGCCTCAGACCTCCCAGATACGCAGTATTTT. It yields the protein CASSVGASDLPDTQYF. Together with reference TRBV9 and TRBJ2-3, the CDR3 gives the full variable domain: DSGVTQTPKHLITATGQRVTLRCSPRSGDLSVYWYQQSLDQGLQFLIQYYNGEERAKGNILERFSAQQFPDLHSELNLSSLELGDSALYFCASSVGASDLPDTQYFGPGTRLTVL.

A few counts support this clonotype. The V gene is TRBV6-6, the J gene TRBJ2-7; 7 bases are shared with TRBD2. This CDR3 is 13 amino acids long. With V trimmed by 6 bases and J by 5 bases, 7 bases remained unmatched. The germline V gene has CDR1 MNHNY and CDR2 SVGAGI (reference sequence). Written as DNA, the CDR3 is TGTGCCAGCAGCCCTACTAGCGCCCACGAGCAGTACTTC. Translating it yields CASSPTSAHEQYF.